This T cell receptor (beta chain) came from a study of blood T cell repertoires in COVID-19. Overall study: Samples came from the United States, Italy and Spain, spanning acute and convalescent COVID-19. Nucleic acid was either cDNA or gDNA, and it came from T cells, B-cell-depleted T cells, or PBMCs.

This CDR3 is 18 amino acids long. The V segment lost 2 bases and the J segment 4 bases; nucleotides outside the gene matches: 13. CDR1 SGHTA and CDR2 FQGNSA come from the germline V gene. Study processing details: Reference gene primer amplification gave nucleated cell count estimates. Generated by immunoSEQ multiplex PCR, the TCRdb table keeps only in-frame clones and is missing some. V and J calls and clone size are those listed in that table; D and trimming were worked out from the DNA. The sample shows 69,000 or so clones, around 80% of them seen only once. This clone has only one observation. The chain combines TRBV7-2 with TRBJ2-1; 8 nucleotides agree with TRBD2. The clonotype originates from a woman aged 80 or over with acute or convalescent COVID-19. Sequencing was performed on peripheral blood. CDR3 amino acids: CASSLNPPGLGVYNEQFF. The CDR3 nucleotides read TGTGCCAGCAGCTTAAACCCCCCGGGACTAGGGGTATACAATGAGCAGTTCTTC.